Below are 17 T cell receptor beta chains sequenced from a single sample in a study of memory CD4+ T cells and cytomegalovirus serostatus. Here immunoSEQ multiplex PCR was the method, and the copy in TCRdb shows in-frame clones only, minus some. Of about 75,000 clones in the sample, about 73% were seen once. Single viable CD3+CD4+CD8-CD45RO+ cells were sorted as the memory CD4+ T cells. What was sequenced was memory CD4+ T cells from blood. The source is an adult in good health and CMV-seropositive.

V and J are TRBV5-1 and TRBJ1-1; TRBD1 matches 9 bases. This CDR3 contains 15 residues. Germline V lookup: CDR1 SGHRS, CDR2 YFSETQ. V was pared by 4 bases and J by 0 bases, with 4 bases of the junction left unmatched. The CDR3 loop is CASSLDRGMNTEAFF. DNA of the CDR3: TGCGCCAGCAGCCTGGACAGGGGTATGAACACTGAAGCTTTCTTT.

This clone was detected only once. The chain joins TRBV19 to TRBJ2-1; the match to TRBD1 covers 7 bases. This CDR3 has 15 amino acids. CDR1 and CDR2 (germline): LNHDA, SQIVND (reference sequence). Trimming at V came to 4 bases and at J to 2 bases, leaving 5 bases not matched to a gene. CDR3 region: CASSKGGYTYNEQFF. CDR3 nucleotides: TGTGCCAGTAGTAAAGGGGGCTATACCTACAATGAGCAGTTCTTC.

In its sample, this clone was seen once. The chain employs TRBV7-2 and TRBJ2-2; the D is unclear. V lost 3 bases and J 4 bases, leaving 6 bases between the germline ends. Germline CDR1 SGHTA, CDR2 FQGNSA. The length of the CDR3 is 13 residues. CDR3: CASSFQVTGELFF. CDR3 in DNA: TGTGCCAGCAGCTTTCAGGTCACCGGGGAGCTGTTTTTT.

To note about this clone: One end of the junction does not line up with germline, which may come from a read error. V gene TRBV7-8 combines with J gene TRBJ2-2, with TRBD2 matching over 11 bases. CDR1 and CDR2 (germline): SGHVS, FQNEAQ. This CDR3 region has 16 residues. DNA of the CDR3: TGTGCCAGCAGTTTAGTGGGACTAGCGGACACCGGGGAGCTGTTTTTT. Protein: CASSLVGLADTGELFF.

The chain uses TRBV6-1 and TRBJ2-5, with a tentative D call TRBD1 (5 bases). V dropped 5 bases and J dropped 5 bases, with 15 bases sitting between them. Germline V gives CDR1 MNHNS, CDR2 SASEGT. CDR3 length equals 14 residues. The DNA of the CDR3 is TGTGCCAGCAGTACCGGACACCACCGCGAGACCCAGTACTTC. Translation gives CASSTGHHRETQYF.

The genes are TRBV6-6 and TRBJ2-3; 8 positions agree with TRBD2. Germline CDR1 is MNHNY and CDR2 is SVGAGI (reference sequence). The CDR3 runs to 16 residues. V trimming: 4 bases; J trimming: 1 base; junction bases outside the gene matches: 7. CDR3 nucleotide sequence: TGTGCCAGCAGTTTCGACGGGAGGGCCCGCACAGATACGCAGTATTTT. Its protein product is CASSFDGRARTDTQYF.

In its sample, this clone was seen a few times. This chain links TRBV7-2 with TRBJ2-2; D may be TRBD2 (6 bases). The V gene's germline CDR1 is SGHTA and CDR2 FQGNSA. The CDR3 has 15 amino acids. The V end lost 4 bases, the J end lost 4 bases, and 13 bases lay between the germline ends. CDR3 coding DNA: TGTGCCAGCAGCTCAGGCGGGACCCTCACCGGGGAGCTGTTTTTT. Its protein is CASSSGGTLTGELFF.

The CDR3 DNA follows: TGTGCCAGTAGGGGACAGGGATACACTGAAGCTTTCTTT. It is translated as CASRGQGYTEAFF. V gene TRBV19 combines with J gene TRBJ1-1, with 9 bases aligning to TRBD1. The V gene end was trimmed by 6 bases and the J gene end by 3 bases; junction bases not matched to a gene: 2. CDR1 LNHDA and CDR2 SQIVND come from the germline V gene (reference sequence). This CDR3 region has 13 residues. The full variable domain, in which reference TRBV19 and TRBJ1-1 provide the parts outside the CDR3, is DGGITQSPKYLFRKEGQNVTLSCEQNLNHDAMYWYRQDPGQGLRLIYYSQIVNDFQKGDIAEGYSVSREKKESFPLTVTSAQKNPTAFYLCASRGQGYTEAFFGQGTRLTVV.

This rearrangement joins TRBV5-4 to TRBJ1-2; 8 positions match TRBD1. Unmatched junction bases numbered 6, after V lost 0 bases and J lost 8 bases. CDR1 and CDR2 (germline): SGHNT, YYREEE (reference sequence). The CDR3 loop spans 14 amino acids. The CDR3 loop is CASSLAGTGGGYTF. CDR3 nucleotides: TGTGCCAGCAGCTTGGCCGGGACAGGCGGGGGCTACACCTTC.

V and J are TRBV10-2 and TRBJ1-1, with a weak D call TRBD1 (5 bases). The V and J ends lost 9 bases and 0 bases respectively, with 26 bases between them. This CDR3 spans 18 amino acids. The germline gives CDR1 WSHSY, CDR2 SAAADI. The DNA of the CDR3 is TGCGCCAGTCTAGAGGGGAGGCAGGGACTACTTTTGAACACTGAAGCTTTCTTT. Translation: CASLEGRQGLLLNTEAFF.

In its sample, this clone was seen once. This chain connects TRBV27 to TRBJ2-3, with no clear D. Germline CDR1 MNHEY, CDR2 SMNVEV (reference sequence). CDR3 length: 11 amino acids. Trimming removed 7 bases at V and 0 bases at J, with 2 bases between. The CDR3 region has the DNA TGTGCCAGCAAAAGCACAGATACGCAGTATTTT. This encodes CASKSTDTQYF.

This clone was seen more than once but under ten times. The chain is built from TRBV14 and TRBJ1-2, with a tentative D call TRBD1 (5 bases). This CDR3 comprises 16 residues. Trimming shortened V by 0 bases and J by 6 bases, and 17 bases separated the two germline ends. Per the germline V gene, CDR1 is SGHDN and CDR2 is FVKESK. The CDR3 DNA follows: TGTGCCAGCAGCCAAGATCGACGCCGGGGCTTGGATGGCTACACCTTC. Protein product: CASSQDRRRGLDGYTF. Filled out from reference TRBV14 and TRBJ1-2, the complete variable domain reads EAGVTQFPSHSVIEKGQTVTLRCDPISGHDNLYWYRRVMGKEIKFLLHFVKESKQDESGMPNNRFLAERTGGTYSTLKVQPAELEDSGVYFCASSQDRRRGLDGYTFGSGTRLTVV.

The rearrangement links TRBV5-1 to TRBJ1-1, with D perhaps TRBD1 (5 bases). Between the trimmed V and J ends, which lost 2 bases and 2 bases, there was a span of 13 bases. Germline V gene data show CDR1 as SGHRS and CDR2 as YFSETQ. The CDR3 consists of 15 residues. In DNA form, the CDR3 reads TGCGCCAGCAGCTTTCTGGGACCGCGAAACACTGAAGCTTTCTTT. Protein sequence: CASSFLGPRNTEAFF.

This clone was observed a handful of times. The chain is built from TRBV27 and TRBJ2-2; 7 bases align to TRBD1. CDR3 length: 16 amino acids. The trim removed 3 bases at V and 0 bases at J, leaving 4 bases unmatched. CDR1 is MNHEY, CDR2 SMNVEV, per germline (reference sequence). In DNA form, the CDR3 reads TGTGCCAGCAGTTTGTCCGGGACAGCGAACACCGGGGAGCTGTTTTTT. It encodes CASSLSGTANTGELFF.

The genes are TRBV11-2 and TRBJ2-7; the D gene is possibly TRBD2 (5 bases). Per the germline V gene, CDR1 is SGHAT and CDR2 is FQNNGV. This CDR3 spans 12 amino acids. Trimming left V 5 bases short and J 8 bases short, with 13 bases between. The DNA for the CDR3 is TGTGCCAGCAGCCTGGTTTCTAGCAAGCAGTACTTC. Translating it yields CASSLVSSKQYF.

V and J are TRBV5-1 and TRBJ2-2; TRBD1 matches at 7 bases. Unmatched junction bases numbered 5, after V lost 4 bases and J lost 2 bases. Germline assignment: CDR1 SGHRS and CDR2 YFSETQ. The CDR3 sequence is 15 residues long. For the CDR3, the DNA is TGCGCCAGCAGCCCGAGGGACAGTAACACCGGGGAGCTGTTTTTT. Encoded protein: CASSPRDSNTGELFF.

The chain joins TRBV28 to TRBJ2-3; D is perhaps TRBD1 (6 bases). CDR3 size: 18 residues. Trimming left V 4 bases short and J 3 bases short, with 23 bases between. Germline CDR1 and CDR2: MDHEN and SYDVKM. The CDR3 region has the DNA TGTGCCAGCAGTTCCTCAACTTTCAGGGGAGCGGCAACAGATACGCAGTATTTT. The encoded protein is CASSSSTFRGAATDTQYF.